This T cell receptor (beta chain) is drawn from a study of cytomegalovirus exposure and HLA in healthy donors. Overall study results and limits: According to an earlier analysis, most TCR beta V segments yielded productive rearrangements about 87% or about 30% of the time.

With respect to this clone: Its antigen is unidentified.

A multiplex PCR was run with 60 Vbeta primers and 13 Jbeta primers. Repertoires were generated with immunoSEQ multiplex PCR, while TCRdb's copy carries only in-frame clones and drops some. In the table there are under 200,000 clones, about 81% of which are singletons. Germline CDR1 SGHVS, CDR2 FNYEAQ. The CDR3 consists of 15 residues. V lost 5 bases, J lost 2 bases, and 8 bases stayed unmatched. The clonotype comes from a woman aged 18-29 years in good health and CMV-seronegative. Sequencing was performed on PBMCs. The rearrangement links TRBV7-6 to TRBJ2-7; 8 bases are a match to TRBD1. CDR3 bases: TGTGCCAGCAGCGTGGCAGGGGGCTTCACCTACGAGCAGTACTTC. Its translation is CASSVAGGFTYEQYF.